The 8 T cell receptor beta chains given below trace back to one sample, sequenced in a study of T cells after yellow fever vaccination. TCRdb redid the calling of the 5' RACE reads with MiXCR, one entry per CDR3 protein. The sample has 200,000 to 300,000 distinct CDR3 sequences; approximately 6.8% are singletons. The input for sequencing was CD4+ T cells sorted from PBMCs, taken on the day of the yellow fever booster vaccination. The source of these receptors is a man aged 25 to 40 who received the YFV17D yellow fever vaccine.

This chain links TRBV5-1 with TRBJ1-2; no firm D call. This CDR3 region has 14 residues. From germline, CDR1 is SGHRS and CDR2 YFSETQ. The V gene lost 0 bases and the J gene lost 0 bases, with 6 bases spanning the gap. The CDR3: CASSLGSSNYGYTF. As DNA, the CDR3 is TGCGCCAGCAGCTTGGGGTCCTCTAACTATGGCTACACCTTC.

The chain combines TRBV24-1 with TRBJ2-1, with a tentative D call TRBD1 (6 bases). The CDR3 contains 15 residues. The V end lost 0 bases, the J end lost 7 bases, and 12 bases lay between the germline ends. From germline, CDR1 is KGHDR and CDR2 SFDVKD. The CDR3: CATSDLGGRENEQFF. The CDR3 DNA follows: TGTGCCACCAGTGATTTGGGGGGCAGGGAGAATGAGCAGTTCTTC.

The table lists this clonotype with many counts. The gene calls are TRBV7-9 and TRBJ2-1; D unclear. Germline values: CDR1 SEHNR, CDR2 FQNEAQ (reference sequence). The ends were cut back, 1 base at V and 10 bases at J, with 8 bases in the middle. The CDR3 loop spans 12 amino acids. CDR3 sequence: CASSLDIGEQFF. CDR3 in DNA: TGTGCCAGCAGCTTAGATATAGGGGAGCAGTTCTTC.

This chain uses TRBV20-1 with TRBJ1-5, with D maybe TRBD1 (5 bases). The CDR3 has 16 amino acids. Trimming shortened V by 3 bases and J by 4 bases, and 19 bases separated the two germline ends. CDR1 and CDR2 (germline): DFQATT, SNEGSKA (reference sequence). The DNA for the CDR3 is TGCAGTGCTAGGGGGGGAGCGACTGGGACTAATCAGCCCCAGCATTTT. This codes for CSARGGATGTNQPQHF.

The chain couples TRBV5-1 to TRBJ2-1; a weak D match, TRBD2 (5 bases). Germline loops: CDR1 SGHRS, CDR2 YFSETQ. V gave up 4 bases and J gave up 7 bases, with 18 bases separating them. The CDR3 totals 15 residues. The CDR3: CASSPDSIMWNEQFF. CDR3 nucleotide sequence: TGCGCCAGCAGCCCGGACTCCATTATGTGGAATGAGCAGTTCTTC.

This sequence joins TRBV7-2 and TRBJ1-4; 7 bases align to TRBD1. There are 16 residues in the CDR3. CDR1 and CDR2 (germline): SGHTA, FQGNSA. J was trimmed by 8 bases and V by 1 base; bases with no gene match: 10. CDR3 in DNA: TGTGCCAGCAGCTTAGGAGAACAGGGGCCGTGGGAAAAACTGTTTTTT. It yields the protein CASSLGEQGPWEKLFF. Full variable domain (outside the CDR3, taken from reference TRBV7-2 and TRBJ1-4): GAGVSQSPSNKVTEKGKDVELRCDPISGHTALYWYRQSLGQGLEFLIYFQGNSAPDKSGLPSDRFSAERTGGSVSTLTIQRTQQEDSAVYLCASSLGEQGPWEKLFFGSGTQLSVL.

This clonotype was recorded a few times. This chain joins TRBV20-1 and TRBJ2-7; D may match TRBD1 or TRBD2 (6 bases each). The CDR3 is 15 amino acids. Germline-derived CDR1 and CDR2 are DFQATT and SNEGSKA (reference sequence). Trimming pared 5 bases from V and 5 bases from J, leaving 22 bases between. CDR3 nucleotides: TGCAGTGCTTCAATCCGCGGAGGGGGATTCGACGAGCAGTACTTC. It codes for CSASIRGGGFDEQYF.

This clonotype was seen only a few times. The J gene is TRBJ2-7, the V gene TRBV28; 7 bases line up with TRBD2. Germline V lookup: CDR1 MDHEN, CDR2 SYDVKM. Germline trimming cut 7 bases from V and 5 bases from J; bases unmatched to any gene: 11. The length of the CDR3 is 14 residues. In nucleotides, the CDR3 is TGTGCCAGCATCAGAACGGGAGGTAGCCACGAGCAGTACTTC. Its translation: CASIRTGGSHEQYF.